The 2 T cell receptor beta chains presented below share a single source sample, sequenced in a study of tumor and adjacent non-tumor tissue in lung cancer. The template was RNA from unsorted bulk tissue. Distant lung tissue was collected more than 3 cm away from the tumor edge. The library came from three nested PCR rounds adapted from ARM-PCR protocols. TCRdb recomputed calls from the multiplex PCR reads with MiXCR, one row per CDR3 protein. The table has some 100,000 distinct CDR3 sequences, 65% seen once. What was sequenced was distant non-tumor lung tissue. The receptors derive from a man aged 25 to 45 with non-small cell lung cancer.

There are many counts of this clonotype. This sequence joins TRBV6-1 and TRBJ2-7; the match to TRBD2 covers 9 bases. CDR3 length equals 14 residues. Germline V gene sequence: CDR1 MNHNS, CDR2 SASEGT. V lost 3 bases to trimming and J lost 3 bases; unmatched junction nucleotides: 3. The CDR3 sequence is CASSDGGGVYEQYF. For the CDR3, the DNA is TGTGCCAGCAGTGATGGCGGGGGGGTCTACGAGCAGTACTTC.

About this clonotype itself: A much bigger clone sits one base away, suggesting this may be a read error. The chain joins TRBV29-1 to TRBJ2-2; no definite D call. V was shortened by 0 bases and J by 5 bases, with 13 bases between the two germline ends. The germline V gene has CDR1 SQVTM and CDR2 ANQGSEA. This CDR3 region has 15 residues. The CDR3 DNA reads TGCAGCGTTGAAGATCGGCTTCGAGGAACCGGGGAGCTGTTTTTT. Its protein is CSVEDRLRGTGELFF.